This T cell receptor (beta chain) was sequenced for a study of blood T cell repertoires in COVID-19 (dated by TCRdb to the early 2020s). As for the study more broadly: Samples from collaborators originated in the United States, Italy and Spain and spanned both the acute and convalescent phases of COVID-19. Deeply sampled blood TCRbeta repertoires from subjects exposed to, actively infected with, or recovered from COVID-19 were included in the dataset. The sample metadata nearly always contained a de-identified subject ID, COVID-19 status, age in years and sex. Where available, HLA class I and class II types were taken from metadata supplied by the sample provider and were not determined by assay-based typing. A freely available public database, intended as a resource for researchers studying the immune response to SARS-CoV-2, is where the repertoires were released. Samples were obtained from the ongoing ImmuneRACE study (first 160 participants) and from about 1,300 subjects provided by 6 global collaborators. The material from the prospective study consisted of cDNA or gDNA derived from T cells, B-cell-depleted T cells, or PBMCs.

The immunoSEQ Assay, a bias-controlled multiplex PCR, was used to amplify TCRbeta CDR3 regions from genomic DNA. As for how the authors treated the data: Within the assay, amplification of reference gene primers was used to estimate how many nucleated cells each sample contained. Sequence reads were collapsed and filtered to measure the absolute abundance of every unique TCRbeta CDR3 rearrangement. For each sample, productive Simpson clonality was calculated by taking the square root of Simpson's diversity index across productive rearrangements. TCRdb holds this immuneACCESS table with in-frame rearrangements only. Some clones are missing; in checked studies, unresolved V genes explain under half, and the rest has no known cause. D and trimming were read from the DNA, whereas the V and J calls and clone size are those reported in that table. Within this sample are approximately 300,000 clones, with around nine tenths of them counted one time only. The top ten constitute around 4.4% of the sample.

About this clone: Its cognate antigen has yet to be identified. Nothing much larger sits one base from this clone, and base qualities are not available.

Each collaborating institution followed its own protocols to collect whole blood in K2EDTA tubes. For TCRbeta analysis, collaborator samples were shipped as frozen whole blood, as isolated PBMCs, or as DNA extracted from either sample type. Here is what the overall study found, with its caveats: How much clinical and demographic metadata was included differed by source and by participant, and the metadata was provided uncurated.

V ends up 0 bases short and J 7 bases short, with an unmatched junction base count of 7. The germline V gene provides CDR1 MNHEY and CDR2 SVGEGT. The CDR3 contains 15 residues, cysteine and phenylalanine counted. The entry retains the CDR3 DNA only, 45 bases that are in frame from base 1. This chain is built from TRBV6-2 or TRBV6-3 and TRBJ1-2; 8 junctional bases match TRBD1. Sequenced input: peripheral blood. The clonotype originates from a man aged 35 to 55 with acute or convalescent COVID-19. The CDR3 region has the sequence CASSYSDRDTFGYTF. The nucleotide sequence reads TGTGCCAGCAGTTACTCGGACAGGGACACTTTTGGCTACACCTTC.